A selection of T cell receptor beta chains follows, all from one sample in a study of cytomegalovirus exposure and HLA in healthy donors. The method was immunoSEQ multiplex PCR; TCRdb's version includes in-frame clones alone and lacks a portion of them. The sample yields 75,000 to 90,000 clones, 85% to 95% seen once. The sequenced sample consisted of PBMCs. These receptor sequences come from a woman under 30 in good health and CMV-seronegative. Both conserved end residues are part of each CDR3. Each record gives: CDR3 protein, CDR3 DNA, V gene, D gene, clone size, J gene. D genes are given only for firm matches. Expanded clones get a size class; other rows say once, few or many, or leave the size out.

CDR3 protein: CASSRRASGGKEYF; CDR3 DNA: TGCGCCAGCAGTAGACGGGCTAGCGGGGGTAAGGAGTATTTT; V gene: TRBV10-1; D gene: TRBD2; clone size: -; J gene: TRBJ2-3
CDR3 protein: CASRSFRFSNQPQHF; CDR3 DNA: TGTGCCAGCCGATCGTTCAGGTTCTCAAATCAGCCCCAGCATTTT; V gene: TRBV6-5; D gene: -; clone size: -; J gene: TRBJ1-5
CDR3 protein: CASRRTSGDYEQYF; CDR3 DNA: TGTGCCAGCAGAAGGACTAGCGGGGACTACGAGCAGTACTTC; V gene: TRBV27; D gene: TRBD2; clone size: -; J gene: TRBJ2-7
CDR3 protein: CASSAGQGRHEQYF; CDR3 DNA: TGTGCCAGCAGCGCGGGACAGGGGAGGCACGAGCAGTACTTC; V gene: TRBV9; D gene: TRBD1; clone size: few; J gene: TRBJ2-7
CDR3 protein: CASNLAGGPPDQYF; CDR3 DNA: TGTGCCAGCAATCTAGCGGGGGGGCCGCCCGACCAGTACTTC; V gene: TRBV7-2; D gene: TRBD2; clone size: -; J gene: TRBJ2-5
CDR3 protein: CASSPGGSTNYGYTF; CDR3 DNA: TGTGCCAGCTCACCAGGGGGCTCTACTAACTATGGCTACACCTTC; V gene: TRBV18; D gene: -; clone size: -; J gene: TRBJ1-2
CDR3 protein: CASSPLWPTSGSTDTQYF; CDR3 DNA: TGTGCCAGCAGCCCTTTATGGCCAACTAGCGGGAGCACAGATACGCAGTATTTT; V gene: TRBV5-5; D gene: TRBD2; clone size: -; J gene: TRBJ2-3
CDR3 protein: CASSQDGQLHNEQFF; CDR3 DNA: TGCGCCAGCAGCCAAGATGGACAGCTTCACAATGAGCAGTTCTTC; V gene: TRBV4-1; D gene: -; clone size: -; J gene: TRBJ2-1
CDR3 protein: CASSFETGGYEQYF; CDR3 DNA: TGTGCCAGCAGCTTCGAGACAGGGGGCTACGAGCAGTACTTC; V gene: TRBV7-2; D gene: TRBD1; clone size: -; J gene: TRBJ2-7
CDR3 protein: CASSLGLSIYEQYF; CDR3 DNA: TGTGCCAGCAGCTTAGGACTTTCCATTTACGAGCAGTACTTC; V gene: TRBV11-2; D gene: -; clone size: -; J gene: TRBJ2-7
CDR3 protein: CASSARGPSSYNEQFF; CDR3 DNA: TGTGCCAGCAGTGCCAGGGGGCCGAGCTCCTACAATGAGCAGTTCTTC; V gene: TRBV6-6; D gene: TRBD1; clone size: once; J gene: TRBJ2-1
CDR3 protein: CSVEVLAPQETQYF; CDR3 DNA: TGCAGCGTTGAAGTGCTGGCACCCCAAGAGACCCAGTACTTC; V gene: TRBV29-1; D gene: -; clone size: -; J gene: TRBJ2-5
CDR3 protein: CASSPPAGRDTGELFF; CDR3 DNA: TGCGCCAGCAGCCCCCCCGCGGGAAGGGACACCGGGGAGCTGTTTTTT; V gene: TRBV4-1; D gene: -; clone size: -; J gene: TRBJ2-2
CDR3 protein: CASSKLAGVSETQYF; CDR3 DNA: TGTGCCAGCAGCAAACTAGCGGGAGTATCTGAGACCCAGTACTTC; V gene: TRBV2; D gene: TRBD2; clone size: -; J gene: TRBJ2-5
CDR3 protein: CASSKNSYEQYF; CDR3 DNA: TGTGCCAGCAGTAAAAACTCCTACGAGCAGTACTTC; V gene: TRBV7-2; D gene: -; clone size: once; J gene: TRBJ2-7
CDR3 protein: CASSDDETSGVADTQYF; CDR3 DNA: TGTGCCAGCAGTGACGACGAGACTAGCGGGGTGGCAGATACGCAGTATTTT; V gene: TRBV27; D gene: TRBD2; clone size: -; J gene: TRBJ2-3
CDR3 protein: CASSIVLTGSGNTIYF; CDR3 DNA: TGTGCCAGTAGTATCGTCTTGACAGGGTCTGGAAACACCATATATTTT; V gene: TRBV19; D gene: TRBD1; clone size: -; J gene: TRBJ1-3
CDR3 protein: CASRGPNEKLFF; CDR3 DNA: TGTGCCAGCCGAGGCCCTAATGAAAAACTGTTTTTT; V gene: TRBV28; D gene: -; clone size: -; J gene: TRBJ1-4
CDR3 protein: CASRSGTGAMNTEAFF; CDR3 DNA: TGTGCCAGCAGATCCGGGACAGGGGCGATGAACACTGAAGCTTTCTTT; V gene: TRBV28; D gene: TRBD1; clone size: -; J gene: TRBJ1-1
CDR3 protein: CASSKPGLAGYEQYF; CDR3 DNA: TGTGCCAGTAGTAAACCGGGACTAGCAGGTTACGAGCAGTACTTC; V gene: TRBV19; D gene: TRBD2; clone size: -; J gene: TRBJ2-7
CDR3 protein: CASAVRGEAFF; CDR3 DNA: TGTGCCAGCGCAGTCCGGGGTGAAGCTTTCTTT; V gene: TRBV6-5; D gene: -; clone size: -; J gene: TRBJ1-1
CDR3 protein: CAIRAGAAEKLFF; CDR3 DNA: TGTGCCATCAGGGCGGGGGCCGCTGAAAAACTGTTTTTT; V gene: TRBV10-3; D gene: -; clone size: -; J gene: TRBJ1-4
CDR3 protein: CASSHSWTGNSPLHF; CDR3 DNA: TGTGCCAGCAGCCATTCCTGGACAGGGAATTCACCCCTCCACTTT; V gene: TRBV4-2; D gene: TRBD1; clone size: -; J gene: TRBJ1-6
CDR3 protein: CASSVGGQETQYF; CDR3 DNA: TGTGCCAGCAGCGTGGGGGGTCAAGAGACCCAGTACTTC; V gene: TRBV7-9; D gene: -; clone size: -; J gene: TRBJ2-5
CDR3 protein: CASSPPAYNEQFF; CDR3 DNA: TGTGCCAGCTCACCACCCGCCTACAATGAGCAGTTCTTC; V gene: TRBV18; D gene: -; clone size: -; J gene: TRBJ2-1
CDR3 protein: CASSPCAHEQYF; CDR3 DNA: TGCGCCAGCAGCCCCTGTGCGCACGAGCAGTACTTC; V gene: TRBV4-3; D gene: -; clone size: -; J gene: TRBJ2-7
CDR3 protein: CASRGQRGGYTF; CDR3 DNA: TGTGCCAGCCGAGGACAGAGAGGTGGCTACACCTTC; V gene: TRBV28; D gene: -; clone size: -; J gene: TRBJ1-2
CDR3 protein: CASSRRQGHNEQFF; CDR3 DNA: TGTGCCAGCAGCAGGCGACAGGGCCACAATGAGCAGTTCTTC; V gene: TRBV7-9; D gene: TRBD1; clone size: -; J gene: TRBJ2-1